The 21 T cell receptor beta chains given below trace back to one sample, sequenced in a study of Graves' ophthalmopathy and Graves' hyperthyroidism. RNA transcripts were the template, and TCR beta CDR3 regions were amplified from them. In the first round, RT-PCR was carried out with HTBI primers, and a multiplex PCR formed the second round. TCRdb recomputed calls from the multiplex PCR reads with MiXCR, one row per CDR3 protein. The repertoire consists of roughly 220,000 distinct CDR3 sequences, with around 45% occurring once and the leading ten covering around 43%. The sequenced material came from peripheral blood. The receptors stem from an adult man with Graves' ophthalmopathy.

V usage is TRBV7-8 and J usage is TRBJ2-7; possibly TRBD2 for D (5 bases). From germline, CDR1 is SGHVS and CDR2 FQNEAQ. V was trimmed by 5 bases and J by 3 bases, leaving 14 bases between them. There are 14 residues in the CDR3. Here the CDR3 reads CASSQAGEYYEQYF. The CDR3 region has the DNA TGTGCCAGCAGCCAAGCCGGGGAGTACTACGAGCAGTACTTC.

For this clonotype: Sequence at one end of the junction differs from germline and may be a read error. The V gene is TRBV15, the J gene TRBJ2-7; no definite D call. The CDR3 is 17 residues long. CDR1 LNHNV and CDR2 YYDKDF come from the germline V gene (reference sequence). CDR3 in amino acids: CATSRIPPPNLSYKQYF. The CDR3 nucleotides are TGTGCCACCAGCAGAATCCCGCCTCCGAACCTATCCTACAAGCAGTACTTC.

This sequence joins TRBV7-9 and TRBJ2-7, with D unresolved. Germline CDR1 reads SEHNR; CDR2 reads FQNEAQ (reference sequence). The CDR3 sequence is 14 residues long. V dropped 5 bases and J dropped 2 bases, with 13 bases sitting between them. CDR3 residues: CASSALRSPYEQYF. The CDR3 DNA is TGTGCCAGCAGCGCACTCCGGTCTCCCTACGAGCAGTACTTC.

The chain recombines TRBV7-9 with TRBJ1-6; a possible D gene is TRBD1 (6 bases). CDR3 length: 16 amino acids. Trimming stripped 5 bases from V and 10 bases from J, with 21 bases between. Germline V gives CDR1 SEHNR, CDR2 FQNEAQ (reference sequence). CDR3 loop: CASSTHGGGRGSPLHF. The CDR3 DNA reads as TGTGCCAGCAGCACCCACGGGGGGGGGCGAGGATCACCCCTCCACTTT.

V is TRBV29-1 and J is TRBJ1-2, with 10 bases fitting TRBD1. The CDR3 is 14 amino acids. The germline gives CDR1 SQVTM, CDR2 ANQGSEA. V shed 0 bases, J shed 5 bases, and the junction held 3 bases outside the gene matches. DNA of the CDR3: TGCAGCGTTGAAGACGGGACAGGGGCTTATGGCTACACCTTC. It encodes CSVEDGTGAYGYTF.

The V call is TRBV7-9, the J call TRBJ2-5, with unresolved D. CDR3 length: 15 amino acids. The V end was cut by 2 bases, the J end by 5 bases, with 15 bases between. Germline values: CDR1 SEHNR, CDR2 FQNEAQ (reference sequence). The CDR3 coding sequence is TGTGCCAGCAGCTTATTAGCCAGTCTCGCGGAGACCCAGTACTTC. This gives the protein CASSLLASLAETQYF.

This clonotype was detected a few times. This chain uses TRBV7-9 with TRBJ1-5; D perhaps matches TRBD1 (5 bases). The V and J ends lost 3 bases and 11 bases respectively, with 14 bases between them. This CDR3 region has 13 residues. CDR1 is SEHNR and CDR2 is FQNEAQ in the germline V gene (reference sequence). CDR3 in DNA: TGTGCCAGCAGCTTGGAGGCTAGGGGAGCCCAGCATTTT. Translated, it gives CASSLEARGAQHF.

The chain employs TRBV19 and TRBJ2-7; D remains unclear. Trimming shortened V by 4 bases and J by 1 base, and 8 bases separated the two germline ends. From germline, CDR1 is LNHDA and CDR2 SQIVND (reference sequence). The CDR3 is 13 residues long. This CDR3 reads CASSRAQSYEQYF. The DNA of the CDR3 is TGTGCCAGTAGTAGAGCCCAGTCCTACGAGCAGTACTTC.

The chain uses TRBV19 and TRBJ1-5, with TRBD1 identical over 10 bases. Germline trimming cut 9 bases from V and 5 bases from J; bases unmatched to any gene: 1. The germline CDR1 and CDR2 sequences are LNHDA and SQIVND (reference sequence). The CDR3 covers 12 residues. CDR3 protein: CASGTGDQPQHF. The CDR3 nucleotides read TGTGCCAGCGGGACAGGGGATCAGCCCCAGCATTTT.

The chain has TRBV7-8 and TRBJ2-2; maybe TRBD1 (7 bases). CDR1 and CDR2 from the germline V gene are SGHVS and FQNEAQ. Trimming left V 5 bases short and J 5 bases short, with 18 bases between. This CDR3 contains 16 residues. Here the CDR3 DNA reads TGTGCCAGCAGCCCGACCCGGACAGGAGGGACCGGGGAGCTGTTTTTT. Translated, it gives CASSPTRTGGTGELFF.

This clonotype was counted between two and nine times. V usage is TRBV19 and J usage is TRBJ2-2; TRBD2 aligns across 11 bases. Germline lookup yields CDR1 LNHDA and CDR2 SQIVND (reference sequence). V lost 7 bases, J lost 7 bases, and 14 bases stayed unmatched. The CDR3 has 17 amino acids. CDR3 sequence: CASTMGLAAYQNGELFF. CDR3 in DNA: TGTGCCAGTACTATGGGACTAGCGGCATACCAGAACGGGGAGCTGTTTTTT.

The chain combines TRBV9 with TRBJ2-5; 9 bases match TRBD1. The CDR3 loop spans 15 amino acids. V shed 3 bases and J 1 base; nucleotides not matched to a gene: 4. In germline, CDR1 is SGDLS, CDR2 YYNGEE. The DNA for the CDR3 is TGTGCCAGCAGCGCCGACAGGGGGAGCCAAGAGACCCAGTACTTC. Translating gives CASSADRGSQETQYF.

Here the CDR3 DNA reads TGTGCCAGCCGGGATTCGGGGAGTCATCATAATTCACCCCTCCACTTT. Its translation: CASRDSGSHHNSPLHF. This chain joins TRBV19 and TRBJ1-6; D not certain. Germline lookup yields CDR1 LNHDA and CDR2 SQIVND (reference sequence). The CDR3 totals 16 residues. The ends were cut back, 9 bases at V and 5 bases at J, with 20 bases in the middle.

The chain links TRBV9 to TRBJ2-5; no clear D gene. Per the germline V gene, CDR1 is SGDLS and CDR2 is YYNGEE. V lost 0 bases and J lost 1, with 1 base in between. The CDR3 is 12 amino acids. CDR3: CASSVAQETQYF. The CDR3 DNA follows: TGTGCCAGCAGCGTAGCCCAAGAGACCCAGTACTTC.

This clonotype has only a few counts. V and J are TRBV4-2 and TRBJ2-7; weak D call: TRBD2 (5 bases). The V end was cut by 1 base, the J end by 6 bases, with 13 bases between. This CDR3 is 14 amino acids long. Germline V gene lookup returns CDR1 LGHNA and CDR2 YNFKEQ. Here the CDR3 reads CASSQGPLASEQYF. The CDR3 coding sequence is TGTGCCAGCAGCCAAGGGCCCCTAGCCTCCGAGCAGTACTTC.

J is TRBJ1-2 and V is TRBV7-9, with D possibly matching TRBD1 (5 bases). The CDR3 extends over 12 amino acids. Deletions cut 5 bases from V and 6 bases from J, with 10 bases between. Germline V gene lookup returns CDR1 SEHNR and CDR2 FQNEAQ (reference sequence). CDR3 sequence reads: CASSRGDHGYTF. The CDR3 DNA sequence: TGTGCCAGCAGCCGGGGGGACCATGGCTACACCTTC.

This clonotype has just a few counts. This chain connects TRBV29-1 to TRBJ2-5; D tentatively fits TRBD1 or TRBD2 (5 bases each). Between the trimmed V and J ends, which lost 2 bases and 4 bases, there was a span of 17 bases. This CDR3 comprises 15 residues. Germline CDR1 reads SQVTM; CDR2 reads ANQGSEA. CDR3 nucleotide sequence: TGCAGCGTTGAATTGGGGACCGCCCGGGGAGAGACCCAGTACTTC. Translation: CSVELGTARGETQYF.

V and J are TRBV2 and TRBJ1-5; D gene ambiguous. Deletions cut 6 bases from V and 0 bases from J, with 12 bases between. Germline assignment: CDR1 SNHLY and CDR2 FYNNEI. This CDR3 is 15 amino acids long. CDR3 loop: CASSAGINSNQPQHF. In DNA, the CDR3 is TGTGCCAGCAGCGCCGGGATAAATAGCAATCAGCCCCAGCATTTT.

The rearrangement links TRBV2 to TRBJ2-7; possible D gene TRBD1, 6 bases. Per the germline V gene, CDR1 is SNHLY and CDR2 is FYNNEI. This CDR3 is built from 15 residues. V was shortened by 6 bases and J by 4 bases, with 19 bases between the two germline ends. As DNA, the CDR3 is TGTGCCAGCAGCGAATCAGGGGCTCCTGAATACGAGCAGTACTTC. Its protein is CASSESGAPEYEQYF. Full variable domain (remainder filled in from reference TRBV2 and TRBJ2-7): EPEVTQTPSHQVTQMGQEVILRCVPISNHLYFYWYRQILGQKVEFLVSFYNNEISEKSEIFDDQFSVERPDGSNFTLKIRSTKLEDSAMYFCASSESGAPEYEQYFGPGTRLTVT.

The chain links TRBV10-3 to TRBJ1-4; 7 bases map to TRBD1. CDR3 size: 15 residues. V dropped 10 bases and J dropped 4; count of bases not matched to a gene: 12. Germline V CDR1 and CDR2: ENHRY, SYGVKD. Here the CDR3 reads CASRTLPGGNEKLFF. CDR3 nucleotides: TGTGCCAGCAGAACATTGCCAGGGGGTAATGAAAAACTGTTTTTT.

The chain employs TRBV19 and TRBJ1-3; D possibly corresponds to TRBD1 (5 bases). This CDR3 has 13 amino acids. Germline CDR1 is LNHDA and CDR2 is SQIVND (reference sequence). Trimming cost V 8 bases and J 3 bases, with 11 bases left between them. The CDR3 loop reads CASERGGGNTIYF. In nucleotides, the CDR3 is TGTGCCAGTGAGAGGGGCGGTGGAAACACCATATATTTT.